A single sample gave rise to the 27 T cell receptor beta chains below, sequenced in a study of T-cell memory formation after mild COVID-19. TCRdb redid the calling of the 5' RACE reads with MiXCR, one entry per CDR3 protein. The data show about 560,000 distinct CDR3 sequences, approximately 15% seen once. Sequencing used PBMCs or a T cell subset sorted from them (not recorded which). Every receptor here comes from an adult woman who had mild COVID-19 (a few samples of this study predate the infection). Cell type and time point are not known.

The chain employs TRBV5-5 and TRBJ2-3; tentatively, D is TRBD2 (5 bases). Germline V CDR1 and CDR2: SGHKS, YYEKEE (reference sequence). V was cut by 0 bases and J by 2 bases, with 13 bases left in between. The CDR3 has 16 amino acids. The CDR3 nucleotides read TGTGCCAGCAGCTTGGAACTCGGGCGGGCCACAGATACGCAGTATTTT. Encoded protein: CASSLELGRATDTQYF.

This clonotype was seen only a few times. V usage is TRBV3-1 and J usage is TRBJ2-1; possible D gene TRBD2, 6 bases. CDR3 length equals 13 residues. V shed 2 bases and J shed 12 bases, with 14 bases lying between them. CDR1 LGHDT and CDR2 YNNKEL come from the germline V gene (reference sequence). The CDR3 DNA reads TGTGCCAGCAGCCAATTCCTTGCGGGGAGGCAGTTCTTC. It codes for CASSQFLAGRQFF.

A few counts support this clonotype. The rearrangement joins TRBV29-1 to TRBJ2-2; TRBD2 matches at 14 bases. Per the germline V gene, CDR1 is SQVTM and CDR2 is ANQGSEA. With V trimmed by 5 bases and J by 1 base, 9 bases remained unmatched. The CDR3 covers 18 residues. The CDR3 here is CSVSGLAGGAGNTGELFF. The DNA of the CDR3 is TGCAGCGTTTCCGGACTAGCGGGAGGAGCGGGGAACACCGGGGAGCTGTTTTTT.

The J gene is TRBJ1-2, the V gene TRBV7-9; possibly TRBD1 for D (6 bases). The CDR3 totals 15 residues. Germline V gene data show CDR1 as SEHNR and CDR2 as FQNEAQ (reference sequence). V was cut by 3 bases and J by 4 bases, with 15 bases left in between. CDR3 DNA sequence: TGTGCCAGCAGCTTCGCACAAGGGGGAAGCTATGGCTACACCTTC. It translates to CASSFAQGGSYGYTF. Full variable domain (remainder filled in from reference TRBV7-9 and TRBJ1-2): DTGVSQNPRHKITKRGQNVTFRCDPISEHNRLYWYRQTLGQGPEFLTYFQNEAQLEKSRLLSDRFSAERPKGSFSTLEIQRTEQGDSAMYLCASSFAQGGSYGYTFGSGTRLTVV.

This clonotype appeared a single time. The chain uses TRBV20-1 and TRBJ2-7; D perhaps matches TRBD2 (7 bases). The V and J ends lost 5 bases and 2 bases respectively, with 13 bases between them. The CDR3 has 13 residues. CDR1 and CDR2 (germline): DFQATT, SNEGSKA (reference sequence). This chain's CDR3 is CSALQGGTYEQYF. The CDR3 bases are TGCAGTGCTTTACAGGGAGGGACCTACGAGCAGTACTTC.

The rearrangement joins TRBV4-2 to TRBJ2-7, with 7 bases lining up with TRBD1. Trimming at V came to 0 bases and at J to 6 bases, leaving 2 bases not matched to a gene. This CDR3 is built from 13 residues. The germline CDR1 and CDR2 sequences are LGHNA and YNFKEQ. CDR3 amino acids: CASSQEQGREQYF. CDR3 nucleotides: TGTGCCAGCAGCCAAGAACAGGGGCGCGAGCAGTACTTC.

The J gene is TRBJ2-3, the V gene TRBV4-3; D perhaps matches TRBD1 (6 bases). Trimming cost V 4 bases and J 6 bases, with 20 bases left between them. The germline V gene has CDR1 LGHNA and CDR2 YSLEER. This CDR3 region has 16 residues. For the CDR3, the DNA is TGCGCCAGCAGCCCTCATCAGGGGTCCCCCACTGATACGCAGTATTTT. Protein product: CASSPHQGSPTDTQYF.

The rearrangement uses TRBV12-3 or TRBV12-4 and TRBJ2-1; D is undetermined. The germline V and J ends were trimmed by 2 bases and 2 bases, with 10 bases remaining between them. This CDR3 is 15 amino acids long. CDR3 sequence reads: CASSLRSAAYNEQFF. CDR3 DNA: TGTGCCAGCAGTTTAAGGTCGGCAGCCTACAATGAGCAGTTCTTC.

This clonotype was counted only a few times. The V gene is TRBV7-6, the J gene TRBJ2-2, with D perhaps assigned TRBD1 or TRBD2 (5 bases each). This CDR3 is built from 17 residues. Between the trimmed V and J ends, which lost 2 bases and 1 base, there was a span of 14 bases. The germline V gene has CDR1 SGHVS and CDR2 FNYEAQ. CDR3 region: CASSLSRGTGNTGELFF. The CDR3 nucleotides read TGTGCCAGCAGCTTAAGTCGAGGGACGGGGAACACCGGGGAGCTGTTTTTT.

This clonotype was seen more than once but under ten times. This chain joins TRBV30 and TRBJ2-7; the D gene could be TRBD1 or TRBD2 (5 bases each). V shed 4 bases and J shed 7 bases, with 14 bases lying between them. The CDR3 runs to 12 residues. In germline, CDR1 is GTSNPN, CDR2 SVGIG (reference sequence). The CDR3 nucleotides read TGTGCCTGGACGCAGGGCGAGGGAGAGCAGTACTTC. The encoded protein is CAWTQGEGEQYF.

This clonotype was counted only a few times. Written as DNA, the CDR3 is TGTGCCAGCAGTGAAGTTGGGACAGTTAACTATGGCTACACCTTC. Protein sequence: CASSEVGTVNYGYTF. V is TRBV25-1 and J is TRBJ1-2, with 7 bases identical to TRBD1. The V and J ends lost 2 bases and 1 base, in that order; junction bases with no gene match: 4. Germline CDR1 reads MGHDK; CDR2 reads SYGVNS. The CDR3 contains 15 residues.

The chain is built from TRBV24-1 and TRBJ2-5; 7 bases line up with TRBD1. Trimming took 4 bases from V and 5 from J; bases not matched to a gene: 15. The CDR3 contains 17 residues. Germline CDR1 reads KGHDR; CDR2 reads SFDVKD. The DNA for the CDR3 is TGTGCCACCAGTGAGATCGACAGGGTTGTTAGTAGGGAGACCCAGTACTTC. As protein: CATSEIDRVVSRETQYF.

CDR3 sequence reads: CASSVRQGFDGYTF. The CDR3 DNA follows: TGTGCCAGCAGCGTTAGACAGGGGTTTGACGGCTACACCTTC. The chain uses TRBV9 and TRBJ1-2, with 8 bases aligning to TRBD1. Trimming cost V 2 bases and J 8 bases; bases outside gene matches: 8. The length of the CDR3 is 14 residues. Germline V gene lookup returns CDR1 SGDLS and CDR2 YYNGEE.

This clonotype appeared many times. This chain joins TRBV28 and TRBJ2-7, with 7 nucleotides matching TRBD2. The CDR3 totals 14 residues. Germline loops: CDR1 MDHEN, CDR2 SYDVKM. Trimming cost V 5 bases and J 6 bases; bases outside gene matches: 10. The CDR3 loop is CASSLSGIKAEQYF. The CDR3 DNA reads TGTGCCAGCAGTCTCAGCGGGATAAAGGCCGAGCAGTACTTC.

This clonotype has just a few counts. Here the CDR3 reads CASSPGMVTEAFF. The CDR3 nucleotides are TGTGCCAGCAGCCCGGGAATGGTCACTGAAGCTTTCTTT. The chain employs TRBV9 and TRBJ1-1, with unresolved D. V was cut by 4 bases and J by 4 bases, with 11 bases left in between. This CDR3 is 13 amino acids long. Germline-derived CDR1 and CDR2 are SGDLS and YYNGEE. Filled out from reference TRBV9 and TRBJ1-1, the complete variable domain reads DSGVTQTPKHLITATGQRVTLRCSPRSGDLSVYWYQQSLDQGLQFLIQYYNGEERAKGNILERFSAQQFPDLHSELNLSSLELGDSALYFCASSPGMVTEAFFGQGTRLTVV.

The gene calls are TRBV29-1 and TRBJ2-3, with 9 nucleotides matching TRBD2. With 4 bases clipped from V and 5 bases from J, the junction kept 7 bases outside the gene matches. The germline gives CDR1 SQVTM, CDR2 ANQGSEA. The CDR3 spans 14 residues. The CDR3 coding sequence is TGCAGCGTTGTAGCGGGAGTCGGAAGAGATACGCAGTATTTT. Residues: CSVVAGVGRDTQYF.

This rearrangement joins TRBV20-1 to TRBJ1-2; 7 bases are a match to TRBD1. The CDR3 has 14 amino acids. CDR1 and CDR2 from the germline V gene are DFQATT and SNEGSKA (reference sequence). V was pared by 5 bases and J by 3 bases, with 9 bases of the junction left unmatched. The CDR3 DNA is TGCAGTGCTTATCCAGGGGGGCGAGACTATGGCTACACCTTC. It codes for CSAYPGGRDYGYTF.

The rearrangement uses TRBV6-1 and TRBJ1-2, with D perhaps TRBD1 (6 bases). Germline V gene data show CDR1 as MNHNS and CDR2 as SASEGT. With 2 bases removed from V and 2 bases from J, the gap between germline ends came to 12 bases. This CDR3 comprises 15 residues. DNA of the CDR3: TGTGCCAGCAGTGAAAAGATAGGACAGAACTATGGCTACACCTTC. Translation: CASSEKIGQNYGYTF.

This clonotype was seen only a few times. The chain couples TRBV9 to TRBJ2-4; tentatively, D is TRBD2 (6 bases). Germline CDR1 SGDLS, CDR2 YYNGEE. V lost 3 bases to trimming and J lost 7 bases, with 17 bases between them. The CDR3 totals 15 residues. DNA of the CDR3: TGTGCCAGCAGCGCACCGGGACTGCCCCCGAACATTCAGTACTTC. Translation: CASSAPGLPPNIQYF. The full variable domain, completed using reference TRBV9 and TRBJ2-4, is DSGVTQTPKHLITATGQRVTLRCSPRSGDLSVYWYQQSLDQGLQFLIQYYNGEERAKGNILERFSAQQFPDLHSELNLSSLELGDSALYFCASSAPGLPPNIQYFGAGTRLSVL.

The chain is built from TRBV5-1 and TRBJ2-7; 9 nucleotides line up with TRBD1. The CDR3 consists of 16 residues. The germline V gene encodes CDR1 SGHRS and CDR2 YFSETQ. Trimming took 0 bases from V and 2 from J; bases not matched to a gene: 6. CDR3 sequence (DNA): TGCGCCAGCAGCTTGGGACCCGGGACAGGGCCCTACGAGCAGTACTTC. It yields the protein CASSLGPGTGPYEQYF.

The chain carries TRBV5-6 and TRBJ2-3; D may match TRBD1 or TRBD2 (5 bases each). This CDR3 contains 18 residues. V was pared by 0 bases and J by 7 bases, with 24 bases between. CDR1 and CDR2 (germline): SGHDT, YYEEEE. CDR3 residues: CASSLGWAHTGLVNTQYF. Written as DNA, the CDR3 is TGTGCCAGCAGCTTGGGATGGGCTCATACGGGGCTGGTGAATACGCAGTATTTT. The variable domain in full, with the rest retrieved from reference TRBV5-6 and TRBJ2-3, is DAGVTQSPTHLIKTRGQQVTLRCSPKSGHDTVSWYQQALGQGPQFIFQYYEEEERQRGNFPDRFSGHQFPNYSSELNVNALLLGDSALYLCASSLGWAHTGLVNTQYFGPGTRLTVL.

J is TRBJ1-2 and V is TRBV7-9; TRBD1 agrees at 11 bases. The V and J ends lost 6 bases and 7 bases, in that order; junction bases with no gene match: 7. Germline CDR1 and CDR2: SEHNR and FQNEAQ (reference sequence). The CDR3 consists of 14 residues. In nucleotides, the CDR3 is TGTGCCAGCAGTCCGGGACAGGGGGTTGTTGGCTACACCTTC. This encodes CASSPGQGVVGYTF. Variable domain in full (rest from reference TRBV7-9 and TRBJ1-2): DTGVSQNPRHKITKRGQNVTFRCDPISEHNRLYWYRQTLGQGPEFLTYFQNEAQLEKSRLLSDRFSAERPKGSFSTLEIQRTEQGDSAMYLCASSPGQGVVGYTFGSGTRLTVV.

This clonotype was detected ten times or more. CDR3 sequence reads: CASSLEGGANAEQFF. As DNA, the CDR3 is TGCGCCAGCAGCTTGGAGGGGGGCGCCAATGCTGAGCAGTTCTTC. The V gene is TRBV5-1, the J gene TRBJ2-1, with D perhaps matching TRBD1 or TRBD2 (6 bases each). Looked up from germline, CDR1 is SGHRS and CDR2 is YFSETQ. The CDR3 covers 15 residues. V was cut by 0 bases and J by 9 bases, with 16 bases left in between.

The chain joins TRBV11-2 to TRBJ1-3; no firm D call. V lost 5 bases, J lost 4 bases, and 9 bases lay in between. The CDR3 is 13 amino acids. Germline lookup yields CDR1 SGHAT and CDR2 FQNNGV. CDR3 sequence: CASSPYRGNTIYF. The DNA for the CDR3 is TGTGCCAGCAGCCCATATCGCGGAAACACCATATATTTT.

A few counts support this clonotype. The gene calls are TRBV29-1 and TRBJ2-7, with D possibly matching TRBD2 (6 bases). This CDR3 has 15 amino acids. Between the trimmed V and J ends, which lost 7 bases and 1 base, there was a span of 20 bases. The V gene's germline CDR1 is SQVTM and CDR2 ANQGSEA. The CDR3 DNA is TGCAGCGCCTCAGCGGGCAGCCTAGTGTCCTACGAGCAGTACTTC. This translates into CSASAGSLVSYEQYF.

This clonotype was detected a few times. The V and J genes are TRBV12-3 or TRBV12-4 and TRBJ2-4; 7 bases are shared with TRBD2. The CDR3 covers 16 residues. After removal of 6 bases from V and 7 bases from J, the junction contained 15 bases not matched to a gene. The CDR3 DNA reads TGTGCCAGCAGCTATTCTGGGGCGCGGGGGATGAACATTCAGTACTTC. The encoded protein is CASSYSGARGMNIQYF.

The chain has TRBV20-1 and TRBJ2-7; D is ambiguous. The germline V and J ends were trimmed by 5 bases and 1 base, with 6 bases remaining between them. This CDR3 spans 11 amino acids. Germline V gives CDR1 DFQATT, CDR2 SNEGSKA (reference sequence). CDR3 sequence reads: CSAGESYEQYF. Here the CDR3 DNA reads TGCAGTGCTGGGGAATCCTACGAGCAGTACTTC.